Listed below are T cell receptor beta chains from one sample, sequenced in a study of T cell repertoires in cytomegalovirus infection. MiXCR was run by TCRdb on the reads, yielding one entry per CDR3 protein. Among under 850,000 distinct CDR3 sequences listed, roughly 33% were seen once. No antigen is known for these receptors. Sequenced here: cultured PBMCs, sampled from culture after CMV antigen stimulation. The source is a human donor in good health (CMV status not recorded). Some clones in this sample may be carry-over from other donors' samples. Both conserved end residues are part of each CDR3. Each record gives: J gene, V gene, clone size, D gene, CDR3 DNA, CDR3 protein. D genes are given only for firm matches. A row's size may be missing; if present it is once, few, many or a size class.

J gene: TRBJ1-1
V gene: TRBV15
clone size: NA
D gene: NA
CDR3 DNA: TGTGCCACCAGCAGAGGCTCGGGGCCCACTGAAGCTTTCTTT
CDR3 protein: CATSRGSGPTEAFF

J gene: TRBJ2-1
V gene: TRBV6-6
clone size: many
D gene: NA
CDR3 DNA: TGTGCCAGCAGTTTAAGGGTCAATGAGCAGTTCTTC
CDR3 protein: CASSLRVNEQFF

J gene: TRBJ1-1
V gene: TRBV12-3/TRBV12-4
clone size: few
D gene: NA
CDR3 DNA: TGTGCCAGCACCCCCACGGGGTTGAACACTGAAGCTTTCTTT
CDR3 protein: CASTPTGLNTEAFF

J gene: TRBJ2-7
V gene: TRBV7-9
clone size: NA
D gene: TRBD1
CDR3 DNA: TGTGCCAGCAGCTCCACAGATACCGGGACAGGGGTCGAGCAGTACTTC
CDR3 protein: CASSSTDTGTGVEQYF

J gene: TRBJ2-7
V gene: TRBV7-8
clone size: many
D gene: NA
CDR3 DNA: TGTGCCAGCAGCCTAGTGGGGGACGCCTACGAGCAGTACTTC
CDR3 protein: CASSLVGDAYEQYF

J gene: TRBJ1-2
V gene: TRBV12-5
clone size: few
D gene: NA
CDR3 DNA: TGTGCTAGTGGTTTAAGGGCAGGGGAAGGATATGGCTACACCTTC
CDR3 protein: CASGLRAGEGYGYTF

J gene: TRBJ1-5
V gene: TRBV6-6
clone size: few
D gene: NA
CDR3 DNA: TGTGCCAGCGGCAAGGCAGGAGGGCAGCCCCAGCATTTT
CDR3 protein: CASGKAGGQPQHF

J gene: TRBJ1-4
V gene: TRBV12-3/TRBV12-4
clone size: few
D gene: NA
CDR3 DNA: TGTGCCAGCAGTACCGGGCTTCAAACGGAAAAACTGTTTTTT
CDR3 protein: CASSTGLQTEKLFF

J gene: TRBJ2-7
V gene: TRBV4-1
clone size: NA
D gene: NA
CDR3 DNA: TGCGCCAGCAGCCAGGTCGGCAGATTCTACGAGCAGTACTTC
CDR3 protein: CASSQVGRFYEQYF

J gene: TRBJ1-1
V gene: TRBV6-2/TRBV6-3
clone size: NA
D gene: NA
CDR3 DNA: TGTGCCAGCAAGGTGGGAAACACTGAAGCTTTCTTT
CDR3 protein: CASKVGNTEAFF

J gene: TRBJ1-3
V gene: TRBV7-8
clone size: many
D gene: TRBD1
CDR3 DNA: TGTGCCAGCAGCTTAGTTCCGGGACAGGGAGACACCATATATTTT
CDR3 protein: CASSLVPGQGDTIYF

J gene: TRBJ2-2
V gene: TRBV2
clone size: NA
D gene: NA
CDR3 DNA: TGTGCCAACAGGTTGCTCGGGCCCGACACCGGGGAGCTGTTTTTT
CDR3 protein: CANRLLGPDTGELFF

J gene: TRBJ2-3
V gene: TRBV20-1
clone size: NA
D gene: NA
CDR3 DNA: TGCAGTGCTACCCACACTCATACGCAGTATTTT
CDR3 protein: CSATHTHTQYF

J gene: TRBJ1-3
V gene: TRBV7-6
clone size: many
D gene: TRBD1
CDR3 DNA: TGTGCCAGCAGCCGGGACAGGGGTACTGGAAACACCATATATTTT
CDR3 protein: CASSRDRGTGNTIYF

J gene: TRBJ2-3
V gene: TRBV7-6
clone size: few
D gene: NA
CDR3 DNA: TGTGCCAGCAGCTCGTGGGAGAGCACAGATACGCAGTATTTT
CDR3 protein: CASSSWESTDTQYF

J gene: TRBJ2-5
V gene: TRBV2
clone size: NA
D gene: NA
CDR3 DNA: TGTGCCAGCAGTGTTGCCCGGACGGTTGGGAAGACCCAGTACTTC
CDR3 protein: CASSVARTVGKTQYF

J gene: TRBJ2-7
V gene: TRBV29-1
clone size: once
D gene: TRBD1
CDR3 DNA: TGCAGCGTTGAGCCGGGGGCAGGGGGCAAGTACGAGCAGTACTTC
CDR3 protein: CSVEPGAGGKYEQYF

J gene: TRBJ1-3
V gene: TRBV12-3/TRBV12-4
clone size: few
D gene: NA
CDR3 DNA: TGTGCCAGCAGTTTCTGGATGGGTTCGGGAAACACCATATATTTT
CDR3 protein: CASSFWMGSGNTIYF

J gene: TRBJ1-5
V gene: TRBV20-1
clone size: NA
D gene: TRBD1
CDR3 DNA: TGCAGTGCTGGGAGGGACAGGGGCAATCAGCCCCAGCATTTT
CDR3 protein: CSAGRDRGNQPQHF

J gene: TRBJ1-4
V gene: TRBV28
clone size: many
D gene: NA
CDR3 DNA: TGTGCCAGCAGTCTCCTCGGGGGTGCGGATGAAAAACTGTTTTTT
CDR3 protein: CASSLLGGADEKLFF

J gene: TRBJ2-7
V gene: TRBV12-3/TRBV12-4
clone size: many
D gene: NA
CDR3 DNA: TGTGCCAGCAGTTTAAGTTACTACGAGCAGTACTTC
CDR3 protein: CASSLSYYEQYF

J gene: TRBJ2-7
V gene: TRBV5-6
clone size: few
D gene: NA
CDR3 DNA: TGTGCCAGCAGCCGTTTGGGCGGGTACGAGCAGTACTTC
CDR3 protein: CASSRLGGYEQYF

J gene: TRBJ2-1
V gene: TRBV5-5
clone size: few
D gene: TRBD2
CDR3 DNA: TGTGCCAGCAGCTTGCCGGGACTAGGCCATGCTGAGCAGTTCTTC
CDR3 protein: CASSLPGLGHAEQFF

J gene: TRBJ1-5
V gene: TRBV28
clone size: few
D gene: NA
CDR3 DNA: TGTGCCAGCCCACCCGCCCGGGGTAGCCAGCCCCAGCATTTT
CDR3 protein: CASPPARGSQPQHF

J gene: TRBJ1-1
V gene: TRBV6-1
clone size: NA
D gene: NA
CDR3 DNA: TGTGCCAGCAGTGAATCTGGGAACACTGAAGCTTTCTTT
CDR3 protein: CASSESGNTEAFF

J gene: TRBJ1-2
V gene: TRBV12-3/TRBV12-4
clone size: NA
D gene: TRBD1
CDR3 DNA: TGTGCCAGCACCTCAACTCGGGACAGGGGGCGCTATGGCTCGTCAGGAGGCTACACCTTC
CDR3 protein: CASTSTRDRGRYGSSGGYTF

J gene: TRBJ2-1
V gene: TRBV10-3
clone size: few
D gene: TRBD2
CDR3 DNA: TGTGCCATCAGTGGGGGGACTAGCGGGACCCTGGGGAATGAGCAGTTCTTC
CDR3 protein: CAISGGTSGTLGNEQFF

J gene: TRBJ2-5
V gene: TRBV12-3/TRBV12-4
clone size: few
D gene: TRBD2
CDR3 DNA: TGTGCCAGCACCAGGACTAGCCTTGAGACCCAGTACTTC
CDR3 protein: CASTRTSLETQYF

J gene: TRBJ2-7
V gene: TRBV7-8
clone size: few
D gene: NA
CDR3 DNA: TGTGCCAGCAGCACACACAGGCTCTACTCCTACGAGCAGTACTTC
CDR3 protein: CASSTHRLYSYEQYF

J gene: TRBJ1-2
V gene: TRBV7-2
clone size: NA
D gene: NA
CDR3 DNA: TGTGCCAGCATCCTAACCCCGGGAGCTAACTATGGCTACACCTTC
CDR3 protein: CASILTPGANYGYTF

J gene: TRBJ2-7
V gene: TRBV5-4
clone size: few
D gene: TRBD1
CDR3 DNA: TGTGCCAGCAGCCCGACGACAGGGACGGGCGAGCAGTACTTC
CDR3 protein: CASSPTTGTGEQYF

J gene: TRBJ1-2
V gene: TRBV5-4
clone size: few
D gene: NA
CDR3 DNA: TGTGCCAGCAGCTTGGGAGGCGGGGGCAGAGGCTACACCTTC
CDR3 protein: CASSLGGGGRGYTF

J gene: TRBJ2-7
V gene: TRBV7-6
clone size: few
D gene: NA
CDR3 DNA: TGTGCCAGCAGCTTAGTTATGGGGGAAGTCCTTTACGAGCAGTACTTC
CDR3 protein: CASSLVMGEVLYEQYF

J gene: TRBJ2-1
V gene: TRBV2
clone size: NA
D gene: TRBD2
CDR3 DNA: TGTGCCAGCAAGCGGGAGGGTATAAATGAGCAGTTCTTC
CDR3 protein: CASKREGINEQFF

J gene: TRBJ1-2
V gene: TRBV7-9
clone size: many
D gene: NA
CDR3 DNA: TGTGCCAGCAGCCCCTGGACAGAATCTAACTATGGCTACACCTTC
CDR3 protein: CASSPWTESNYGYTF

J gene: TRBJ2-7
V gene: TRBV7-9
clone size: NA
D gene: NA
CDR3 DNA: TGTGCCAGCAGCTTAGCGCTTGAGGCCGCCTACGAGCAGTACTTC
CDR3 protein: CASSLALEAAYEQYF

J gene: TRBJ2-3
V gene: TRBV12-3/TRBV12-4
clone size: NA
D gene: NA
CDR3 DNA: TGTGCCAGCAGAAGCCAGGGTAGCACAGATACGCAGTATTTT
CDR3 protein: CASRSQGSTDTQYF

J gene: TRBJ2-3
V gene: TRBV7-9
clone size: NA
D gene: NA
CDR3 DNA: TGTGCCAGCACGACCCCAAGGGGGGTTACAGATACGCAGTATTTT
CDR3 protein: CASTTPRGVTDTQYF

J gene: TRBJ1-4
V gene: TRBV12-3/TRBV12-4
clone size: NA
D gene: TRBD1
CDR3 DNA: TGTGCCAGCGGAGGACAGGGCGGAAAACTGTTTTTT
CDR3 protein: CASGGQGGKLFF

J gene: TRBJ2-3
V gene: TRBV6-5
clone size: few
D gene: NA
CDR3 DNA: TGTGCCAGCAGTGCCCCAAGAGGGCCGGCGGATACGCAGTATTTT
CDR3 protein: CASSAPRGPADTQYF

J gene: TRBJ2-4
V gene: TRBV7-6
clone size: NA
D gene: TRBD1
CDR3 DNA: TGTGCCAGCAGCTTAGAGGGACAGGGCTTGGTTCAGTACTTC
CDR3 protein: CASSLEGQGLVQYF